This T cell receptor (beta chain) appears in the sequencing data of a study of immune evolution from preneoplasia to lung adenocarcinoma. Whole-study findings and limits: Normal lung had the highest top T cell clone frequencies. Normal lung had highest clonality; later lesions appeared denser, more diverse.

With 2 bases removed from V and 3 bases from J, the gap between germline ends came to 8 bases. Germline V CDR1 and CDR2: GTSNPN, SVGIG (reference sequence). This CDR3 comprises 12 residues. Libraries were prepared by immunoSEQ multiplex PCR; TCRdb keeps only in-frame clonotypes and omits some of them. The sample consists of about 2,500 clones, roughly 80% of them appearing once. On this clone itself: Its antigen is not known.

The chain recombines TRBV30 with TRBJ2-7; maybe TRBD1 (6 bases). This receptor was taken from an older person with lung adenocarcinoma. Source material: FFPE adjacent normal lung tissue. CDR3 residues: CAWSWTDYEQYF. The CDR3 DNA reads TGTGCCTGGAGTTGGACAGACTACGAGCAGTACTTC.